This T cell receptor (beta chain) was identified during a study of blood T cell repertoires in COVID-19. The CDR3 has 13 amino acids. Germline assignment: CDR1 SEHNR and CDR2 FQNEAQ (reference sequence). Trimming pared 6 bases from V and 0 bases from J, leaving 6 bases between. The protocol was immunoSEQ multiplex PCR, while the TCRdb copy is restricted to in-frame clones and leaves out a portion. The sample carries fewer than 150,000 clones, 84% recorded once. This chain connects TRBV7-9 to TRBJ1-3; D call uncertain. This sequence was found in a human donor in a cohort sampled during active COVID-19. The sequenced sample was peripheral blood. Written as DNA, the CDR3 is TGTGCCAGCAGTATAGTCTCTGGAAACACCATATATTTT. Its protein product is CASSIVSGNTIYF.